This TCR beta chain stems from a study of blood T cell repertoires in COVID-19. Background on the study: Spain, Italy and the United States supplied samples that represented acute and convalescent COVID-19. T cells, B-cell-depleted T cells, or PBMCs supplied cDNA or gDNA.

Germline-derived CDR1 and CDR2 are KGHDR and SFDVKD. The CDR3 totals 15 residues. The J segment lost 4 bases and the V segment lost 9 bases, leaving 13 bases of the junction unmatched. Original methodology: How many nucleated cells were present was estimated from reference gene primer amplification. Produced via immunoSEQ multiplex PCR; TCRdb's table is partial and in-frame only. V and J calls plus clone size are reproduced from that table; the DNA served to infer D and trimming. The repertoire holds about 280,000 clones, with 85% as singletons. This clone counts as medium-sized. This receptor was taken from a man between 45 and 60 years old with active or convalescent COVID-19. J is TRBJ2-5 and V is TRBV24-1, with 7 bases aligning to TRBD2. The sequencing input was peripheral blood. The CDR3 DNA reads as TGTGCCACCGAACCCAGCGGGAAGGCAGGAGAGACCCAGTACTTC. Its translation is CATEPSGKAGETQYF.